The clone carrying this T cell receptor (beta chain) has more than one count but fewer than ten. By way of CD45RO/CCR7/CD25/CD127/CD95/CD27, the CD4+ regulatory, stem cell-like memory, central memory and naive cells were sorted. The germline V and J ends were trimmed by 0 bases and 4 bases, with 8 bases remaining between them. This CDR3 has 13 amino acids. The germline CDR1 and CDR2 sequences are SGHRS and YFSETQ. The sample belongs to a study of beta chain features in type 1 diabetes. The study reverse transcribed the entire isolated RNA, so it sequenced expressed TCRB transcripts. The table came from immunoSEQ multiplex PCR; TCRdb's copy has only in-frame clones and leaves some out. Of roughly 250,000 clones in the sample, over 7.5% were seen once.

The specimen was naive CD4+ T cells from blood. The chain is built from TRBV5-1 and TRBJ2-7; D gene unclear. The clonotype originates from a woman aged 18 to 35 in good health. As DNA, the CDR3 is TGCGCCAGCAGCTTGGGAGTAGCTTACGAGCAGTACTTC. It is translated as CASSLGVAYEQYF. Full variable domain (rest looked up from reference TRBV5-1 and TRBJ2-7): KAGVTQTPRYLIKTRGQQVTLSCSPISGHRSVSWYQQTPGQGLQFLFEYFSETQRNKGNFPGRFSGRQFSNSRSEMNVSTLELGDSALYLCASSLGVAYEQYFGPGTRLTVT.